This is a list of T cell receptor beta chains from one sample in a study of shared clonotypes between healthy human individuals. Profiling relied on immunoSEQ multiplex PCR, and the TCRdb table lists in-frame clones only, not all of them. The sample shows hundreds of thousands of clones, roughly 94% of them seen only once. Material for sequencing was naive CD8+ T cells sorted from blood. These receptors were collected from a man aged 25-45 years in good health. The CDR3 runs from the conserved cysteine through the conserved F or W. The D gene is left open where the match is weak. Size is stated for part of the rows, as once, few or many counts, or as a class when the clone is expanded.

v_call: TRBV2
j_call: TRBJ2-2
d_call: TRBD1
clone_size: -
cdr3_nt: TGTGCCAGCGGTTTTGGGACAGACAAAAACGGGCACGGCGGGGAGCTGTTTTTT
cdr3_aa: CASGFGTDKNGHGGELFF

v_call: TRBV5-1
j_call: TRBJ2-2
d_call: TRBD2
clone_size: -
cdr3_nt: TGCGCCAGCAGTCCCGGGACTATGAACACCGGGGAGCTGTTTTTT
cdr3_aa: CASSPGTMNTGELFF

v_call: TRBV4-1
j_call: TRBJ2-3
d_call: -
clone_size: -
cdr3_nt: TGCGCCAGCAGCCAAGAATGGGGGGAGAGCACAGATACGCAGTATTTT
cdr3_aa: CASSQEWGESTDTQYF

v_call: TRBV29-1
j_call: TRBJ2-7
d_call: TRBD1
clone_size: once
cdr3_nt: TGCAGCGTTGAAGATCGAGCCCCGGGACAGGGGGTGCGCGAGCAGTACTTC
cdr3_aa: CSVEDRAPGQGVREQYF

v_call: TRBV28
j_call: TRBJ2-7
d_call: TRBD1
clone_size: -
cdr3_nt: TGTGCCAGCAGCAAACGGGGGACAGGGTGGTACGAGCAGTACTTC
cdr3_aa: CASSKRGTGWYEQYF

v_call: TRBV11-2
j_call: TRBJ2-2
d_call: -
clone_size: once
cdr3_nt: TGTGCCAGCAGCTTACTATCCACCGGGGAGCTGTTTTTT
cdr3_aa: CASSLLSTGELFF

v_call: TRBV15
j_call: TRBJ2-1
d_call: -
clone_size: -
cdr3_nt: TGTGCCACCAGCAGAGATCGCAACAGCTACAATGAGCAGTTCTTC
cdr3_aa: CATSRDRNSYNEQFF

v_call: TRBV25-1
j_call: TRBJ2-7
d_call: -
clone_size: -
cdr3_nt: TGTGCCAGCAGTGATTCGGTCTACTACGAGCAGTACTTC
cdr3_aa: CASSDSVYYEQYF

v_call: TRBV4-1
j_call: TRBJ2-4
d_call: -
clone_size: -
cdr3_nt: TGCGCCAGCAGCCAAGAGGATCAGGGGTTACACCATGGCATTCAGTACTTC
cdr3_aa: CASSQEDQGLHHGIQYF

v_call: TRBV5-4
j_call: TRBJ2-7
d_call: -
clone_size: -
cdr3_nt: TGTGCCAGCAGTTTCTTGGAGGGGCAAATGAGTTACGAGCAGTACTTC
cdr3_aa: CASSFLEGQMSYEQYF

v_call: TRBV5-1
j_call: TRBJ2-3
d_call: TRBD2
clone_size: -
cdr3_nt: TGCGCCAGCAGCCTACGACTAGCGGAGACTTTCACAGATACGCAGTATTTT
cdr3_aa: CASSLRLAETFTDTQYF

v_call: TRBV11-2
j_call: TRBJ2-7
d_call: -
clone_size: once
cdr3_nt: TGTGCCAGCAGCTTAGAAACACGGAAAACCCACGAGCAGTACTTC
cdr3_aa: CASSLETRKTHEQYF

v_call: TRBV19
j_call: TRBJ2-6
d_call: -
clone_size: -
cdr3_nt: TGTGCCAGTAGCCTAAACTCTGGGGCCAACGTCCTGACTTTC
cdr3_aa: CASSLNSGANVLTF

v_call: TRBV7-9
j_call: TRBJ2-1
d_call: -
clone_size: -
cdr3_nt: TGTGCCAGCAGCACGGTAAATGAGCAGTTCTTC
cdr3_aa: CASSTVNEQFF

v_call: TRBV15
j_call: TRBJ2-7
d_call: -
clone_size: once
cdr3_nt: TGTGCCACCAGCAGAGATCCGGGACACTCCTACGAGCAGTACTTC
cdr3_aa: CATSRDPGHSYEQYF

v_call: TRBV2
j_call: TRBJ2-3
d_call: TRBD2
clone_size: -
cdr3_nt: TGTGCCAGTTCGCGGGAGACCGTTAGCACAGATACGCAGTGTTTT
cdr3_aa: CASSRETVSTDTQCF

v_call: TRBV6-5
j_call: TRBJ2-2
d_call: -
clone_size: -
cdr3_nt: TGTGCCAGCATCTGGGCCGGGGAGCTGTTTTTT
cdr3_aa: CASIWAGELFF

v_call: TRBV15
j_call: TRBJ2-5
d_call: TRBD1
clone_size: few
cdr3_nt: TGTGCCACCAGCAGCCCAGACAGGGACCAAGAGACCCAGTACTTC
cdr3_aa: CATSSPDRDQETQYF

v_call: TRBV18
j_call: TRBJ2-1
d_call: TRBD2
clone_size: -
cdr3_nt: TGTGCCAGCCCACCGGGGGGGGAGGACTCCTACAATGAGCAGTTCTTC
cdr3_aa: CASPPGGEDSYNEQFF

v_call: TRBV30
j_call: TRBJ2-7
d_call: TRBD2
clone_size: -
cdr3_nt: TGTGCCTGTTACAAAGGACTAGGGTTATCCTACGAGCAGTACTTC
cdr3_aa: CACYKGLGLSYEQYF

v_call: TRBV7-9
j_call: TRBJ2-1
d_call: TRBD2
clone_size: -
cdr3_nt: TGTGCCAGCAGCCCTGTGGCTAGCGGGATCAATGAGCAGTTCTTC
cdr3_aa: CASSPVASGINEQFF

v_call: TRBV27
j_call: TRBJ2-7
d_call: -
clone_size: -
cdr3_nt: TGTGCCAGCAGGGGGGAGGCAAAGTACGAGCAGTACTTC
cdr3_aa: CASRGEAKYEQYF

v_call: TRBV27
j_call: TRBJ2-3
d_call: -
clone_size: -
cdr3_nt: TGTGCCAGCAGTACCCGGGACCCAACCACAGATACGCAGTATTTT
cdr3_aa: CASSTRDPTTDTQYF

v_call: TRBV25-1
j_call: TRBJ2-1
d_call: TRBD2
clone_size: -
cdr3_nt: TGTGCCAGCAGTCCCCCCCAGGGCGGGAGTATCAATGAGCAGTTCTTC
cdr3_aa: CASSPPQGGSINEQFF